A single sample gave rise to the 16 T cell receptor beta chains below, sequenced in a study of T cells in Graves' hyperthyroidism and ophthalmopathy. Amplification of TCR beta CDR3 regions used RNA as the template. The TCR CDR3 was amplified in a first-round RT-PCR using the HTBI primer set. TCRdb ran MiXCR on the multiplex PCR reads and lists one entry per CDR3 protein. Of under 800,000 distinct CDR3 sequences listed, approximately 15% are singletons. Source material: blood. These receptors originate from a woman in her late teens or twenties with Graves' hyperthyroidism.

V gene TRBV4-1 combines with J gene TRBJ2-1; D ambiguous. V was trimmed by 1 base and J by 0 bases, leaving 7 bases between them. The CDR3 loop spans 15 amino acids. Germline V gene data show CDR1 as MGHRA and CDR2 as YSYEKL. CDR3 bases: TGCGCCAGCAGCCAAGTACCTTACTCCTACAATGAGCAGTTCTTC. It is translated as CASSQVPYSYNEQFF.

The CDR3 reads CASSLPGTAQPQHF. The CDR3 DNA reads TGTGCCAGCAGTTTACCCGGGACAGCACAGCCCCAGCATTTT. The rearrangement joins TRBV28 to TRBJ1-5, with 7 bases lining up with TRBD1. This CDR3 contains 14 residues. V dropped 2 bases and J dropped 7; count of bases not matched to a gene: 5. Germline V CDR1 and CDR2: MDHEN, SYDVKM.

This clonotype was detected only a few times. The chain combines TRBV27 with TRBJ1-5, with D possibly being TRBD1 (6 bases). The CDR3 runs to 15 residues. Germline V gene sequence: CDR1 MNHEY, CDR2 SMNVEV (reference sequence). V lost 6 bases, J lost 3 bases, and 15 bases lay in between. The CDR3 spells CASRGQQGPNQPQHF. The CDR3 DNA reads TGTGCCAGCAGGGGCCAACAGGGTCCCAATCAGCCCCAGCATTTT.

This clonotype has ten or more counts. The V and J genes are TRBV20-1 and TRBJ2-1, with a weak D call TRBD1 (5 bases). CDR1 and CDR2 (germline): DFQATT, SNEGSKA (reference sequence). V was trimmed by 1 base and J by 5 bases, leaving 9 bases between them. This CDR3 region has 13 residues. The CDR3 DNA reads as TGCAGTGCTAGAGCCACAGGTAACAATGAGCAGTTCTTC. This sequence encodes CSARATGNNEQFF.

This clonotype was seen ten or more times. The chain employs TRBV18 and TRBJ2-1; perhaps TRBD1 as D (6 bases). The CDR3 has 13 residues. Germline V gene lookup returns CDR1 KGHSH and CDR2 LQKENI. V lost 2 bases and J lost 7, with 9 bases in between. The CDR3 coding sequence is TGTGCCAGCTCACCAACAGGGAAAAATGAGCAGTTCTTC. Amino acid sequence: CASSPTGKNEQFF.

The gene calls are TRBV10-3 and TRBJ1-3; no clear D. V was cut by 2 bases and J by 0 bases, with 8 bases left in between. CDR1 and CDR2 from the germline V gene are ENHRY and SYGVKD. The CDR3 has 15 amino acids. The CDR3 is CAISERALSGNTIYF. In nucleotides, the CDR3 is TGTGCCATCAGTGAGAGGGCCCTCTCTGGAAACACCATATATTTT.

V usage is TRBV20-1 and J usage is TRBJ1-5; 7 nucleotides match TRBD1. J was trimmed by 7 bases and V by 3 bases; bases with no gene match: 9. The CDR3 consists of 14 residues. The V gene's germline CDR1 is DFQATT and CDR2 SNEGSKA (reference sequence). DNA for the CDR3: TGCAGTGCTAGCCAGGGGGGGAGATTACAGCCCCAGCATTTT. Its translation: CSASQGGRLQPQHF.

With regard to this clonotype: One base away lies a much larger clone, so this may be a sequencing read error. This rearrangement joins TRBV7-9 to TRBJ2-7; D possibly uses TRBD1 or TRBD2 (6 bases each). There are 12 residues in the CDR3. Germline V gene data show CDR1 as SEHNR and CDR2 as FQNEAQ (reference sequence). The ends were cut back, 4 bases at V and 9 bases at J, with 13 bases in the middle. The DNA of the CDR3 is TGTGCCAGCAGCTCGGGCGGAGGGGGGCAGTACTTC. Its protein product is CASSSGGGGQYF. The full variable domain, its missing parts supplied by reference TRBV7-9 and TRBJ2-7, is DTGVSQNPRHKITKRGQNVTFRCDPISEHNRLYWYRQTLGQGPEFLTYFQNEAQLEKSRLLSDRFSAERPKGSFSTLEIQRTEQGDSAMYLCASSSGGGGQYFGPGTRLTVT.

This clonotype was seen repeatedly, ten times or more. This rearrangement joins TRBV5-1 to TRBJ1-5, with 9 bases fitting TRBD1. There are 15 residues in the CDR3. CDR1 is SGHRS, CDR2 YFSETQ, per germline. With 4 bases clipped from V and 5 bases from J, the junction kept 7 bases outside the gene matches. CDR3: CASSAGQGLYQPQHF. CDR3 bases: TGCGCCAGCAGCGCGGGACAGGGACTTTATCAGCCCCAGCATTTT.

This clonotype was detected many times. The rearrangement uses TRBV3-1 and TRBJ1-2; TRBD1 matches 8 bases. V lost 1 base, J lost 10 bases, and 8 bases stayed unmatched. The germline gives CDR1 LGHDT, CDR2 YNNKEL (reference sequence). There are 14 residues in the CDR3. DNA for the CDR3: TGTGCCAGCAGCCAAGGGACAGGGTCGTTCGACTACACCTTC. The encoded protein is CASSQGTGSFDYTF. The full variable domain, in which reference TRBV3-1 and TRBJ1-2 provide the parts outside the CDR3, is DTAVSQTPKYLVTQMGNDKSIKCEQNLGHDTMYWYKQDSKKFLKIMFSYNNKELIINETVPNRFSPKSPDKAHLNLHINSLELGDSAVYFCASSQGTGSFDYTFGSGTRLTVV.

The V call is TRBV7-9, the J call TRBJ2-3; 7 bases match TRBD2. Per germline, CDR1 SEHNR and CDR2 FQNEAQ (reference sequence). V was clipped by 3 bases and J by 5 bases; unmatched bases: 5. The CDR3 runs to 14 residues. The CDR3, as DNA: TGTGCCAGCAGCTTTCAGCGGGATCGAGATACGCAGTATTTT. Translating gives CASSFQRDRDTQYF.

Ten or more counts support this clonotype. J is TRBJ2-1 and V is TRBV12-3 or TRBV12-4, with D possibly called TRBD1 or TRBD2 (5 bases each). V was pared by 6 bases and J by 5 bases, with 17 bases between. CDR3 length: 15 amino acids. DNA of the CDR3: TGTGCCAGCAGACAAGCCGGGACCAAAAACAATGAGCAGTTCTTC. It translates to CASRQAGTKNNEQFF.

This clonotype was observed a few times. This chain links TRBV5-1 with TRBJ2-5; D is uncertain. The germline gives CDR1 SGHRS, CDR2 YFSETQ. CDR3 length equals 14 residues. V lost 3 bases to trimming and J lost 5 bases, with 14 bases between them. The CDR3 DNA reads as TGCGCCAGCAGCTCATTTACCGAATTGGAGACCCAGTACTTC. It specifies CASSSFTELETQYF. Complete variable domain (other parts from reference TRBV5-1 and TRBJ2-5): KAGVTQTPRYLIKTRGQQVTLSCSPISGHRSVSWYQQTPGQGLQFLFEYFSETQRNKGNFPGRFSGRQFSNSRSEMNVSTLELGDSALYLCASSSFTELETQYFGPGTRLLVL.

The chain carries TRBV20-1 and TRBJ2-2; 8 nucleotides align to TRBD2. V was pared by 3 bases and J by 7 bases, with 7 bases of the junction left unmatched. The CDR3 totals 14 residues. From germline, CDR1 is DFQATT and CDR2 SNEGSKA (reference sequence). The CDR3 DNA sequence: TGCAGTGCTAGGGGAGGACTAGCAGGCGGGGAGCTGTTTTTT. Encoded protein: CSARGGLAGGELFF.

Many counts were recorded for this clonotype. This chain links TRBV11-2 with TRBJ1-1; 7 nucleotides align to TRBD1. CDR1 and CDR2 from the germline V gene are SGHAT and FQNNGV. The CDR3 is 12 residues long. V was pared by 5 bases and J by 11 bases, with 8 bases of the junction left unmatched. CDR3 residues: CASSPDRVYAFF. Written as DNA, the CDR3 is TGTGCCAGCAGCCCCGACAGGGTTTACGCTTTCTTT.

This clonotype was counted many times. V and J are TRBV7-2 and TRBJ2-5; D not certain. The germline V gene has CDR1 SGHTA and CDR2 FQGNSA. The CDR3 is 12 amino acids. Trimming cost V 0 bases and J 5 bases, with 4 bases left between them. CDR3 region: CASSLARETQYF. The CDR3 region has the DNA TGTGCCAGCAGCTTAGCGCGGGAGACCCAGTACTTC.